This T cell receptor beta chain was found in a study of cytomegalovirus exposure and HLA in healthy donors. PCR primers comprised 60 Vbeta and 13 Jbeta primers. The protocol was immunoSEQ multiplex PCR, while the TCRdb copy is restricted to in-frame clones and leaves out a portion. The sample records just over 150,000 clones, approximately 84% being singletons. The J segment lost 6 bases and the V segment lost 3 bases, leaving 10 bases of the junction unmatched. The germline gives CDR1 SGHRS, CDR2 YFSETQ. CDR3 length: 16 amino acids. The study, taken as a whole, reports: The authors later linked a missense DCLRE1C variant to TCR beta V- and J-gene trimming. TCR beta V segments were, for the most part, productive about 87% or about 30% of the time in an earlier analysis.

Comments on this clone: No antigen is known for it.

This receptor was taken from a woman between 18 and 29 years old in good health and CMV-seronegative. The chain recombines TRBV5-1 with TRBJ2-1, with 9 bases lining up with TRBD2. The specimen sequenced was PBMCs. In nucleotides, the CDR3 is TGCGCCAGCAGCTATTCTAGCGGGACTTTGGGCAATGAGCAGTTCTTC. This codes for CASSYSSGTLGNEQFF.